This TCR beta chain was documented in a study of CXCR3-negative and CXCR3-positive naive CD8 T cells. Within the CD8+ T cell compartment, naive cells were CD45RO-CCR7+CD27+CD95-. Whole-study findings and limits: CXCR3-positive naive cells had more hydrophobic TRB CDR3s than CXCR3-negative naive cells. Sequencing showed both naive subsets with comparably high diversity, and memory CD8+ cells much lower.

This CDR3 is 16 amino acids long. The germline CDR1 and CDR2 sequences are SGHAT and FQNNGV. As regards this clonotype: Its antigen is as yet unknown.

Carrying UMI labels, the TRB cDNA libraries were prepared through 5' RACE. TCRdb reprocessed the 5' RACE reads and reports one entry per CDR3 protein, with no DNA. Recorded for this sample: roughly 93,000 distinct CDR3 sequences. The sequencing input was naive CXCR3+ CD8+ T cells from blood. The subset here: CD45RO-CCR7+CD27+CD95- naive CD8+ T cells expressing CXCR3 (TNR3+). The gene calls are TRBV11-2 and TRBJ1-1; TCRdb indicates TRBD1, and absent DNA this call remains unverified. This sequence originates from a human donor in good health. Some clones in this sample may be carry-over from other donors' samples. The CDR3 spells CASSPMGTGLNTEAFF.